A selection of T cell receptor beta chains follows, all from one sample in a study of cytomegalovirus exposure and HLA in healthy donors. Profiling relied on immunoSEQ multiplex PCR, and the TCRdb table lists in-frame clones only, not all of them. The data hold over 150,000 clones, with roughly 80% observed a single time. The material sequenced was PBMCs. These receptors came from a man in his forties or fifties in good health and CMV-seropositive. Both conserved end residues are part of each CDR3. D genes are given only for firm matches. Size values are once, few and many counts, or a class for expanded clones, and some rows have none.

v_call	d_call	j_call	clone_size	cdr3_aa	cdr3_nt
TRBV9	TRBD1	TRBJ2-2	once	CASSAGTGGQSGELFF	TGTGCCAGCAGCGCTGGGACAGGGGGCCAATCCGGGGAGCTGTTTTTT
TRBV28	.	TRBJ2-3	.	CASSSGGASTDTQYF	TGTGCCAGCAGCTCAGGTGGGGCAAGCACAGATACGCAGTATTTT
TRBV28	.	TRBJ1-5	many	CASSLQGSGQPQHF	TGTGCCAGCAGCCTCCAGGGATCTGGGCAGCCCCAGCATTTT
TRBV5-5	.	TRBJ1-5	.	CASSLSGAYSNQPQHF	TGTGCCAGCAGCTTGTCAGGGGCTTATAGCAATCAGCCCCAGCATTTT
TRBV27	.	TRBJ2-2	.	CASGDRTGRRTGELFF	TGTGCCAGCGGCGATCGAACAGGGCGACGCACCGGGGAGCTGTTTTTT
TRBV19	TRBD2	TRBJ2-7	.	CASTTSGSTEQYF	TGTGCCAGTACAACTAGCGGGAGCACCGAGCAGTACTTC
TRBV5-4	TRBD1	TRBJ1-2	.	CASSPGQAIYYGYTF	TGTGCCAGCAGCCCGGGACAGGCAATCTACTATGGCTACACCTTC
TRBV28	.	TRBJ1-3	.	CASSSNMFSGNTIYF	TGTGCCAGCAGTTCCAACATGTTCTCTGGAAACACCATATATTTT
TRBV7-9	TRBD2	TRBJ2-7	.	CASSSGLAGGNEQYF	TGTGCCAGCAGCTCCGGACTAGCGGGAGGTAACGAGCAGTACTTC
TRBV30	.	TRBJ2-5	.	CAWSVGQQETQYF	TGTGCCTGGAGTGTGGGACAACAAGAGACCCAGTACTTC
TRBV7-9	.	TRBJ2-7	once	CSSSLDDGIYEQYF	TGTTCCAGCAGCTTAGACGACGGGATCTACGAGCAGTACTTC
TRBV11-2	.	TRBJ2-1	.	CASSFFRGNEQFF	TGTGCCAGCAGCTTCTTTCGGGGCAATGAGCAGTTCTTC
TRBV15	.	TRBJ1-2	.	CATSGRDTLSGGYTF	TGTGCCACCAGCGGAAGGGACACTTTGTCGGGCGGCTACACCTTC
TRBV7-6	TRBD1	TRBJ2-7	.	CASSSRDRGNEQYF	TGTGCCAGCAGCTCCCGGGACAGGGGGAACGAGCAGTACTTC